A selection of T cell receptor beta chains follows, all from one sample in a study of human T cells and chemical hapten exposure. TCRdb re-derived calls from the RACE reads in MiXCR, one entry per CDR3 protein. The data show 350,000 to 450,000 distinct CDR3 sequences, 5.1% seen once. The source material was whole blood, sampled in connection with sensitization to the hapten diphenylcyclopropenone (DPC). These receptors originate from a woman in her 50s with alopecia areata. Some clones in this sample may be carry-over from other donors' samples. Each CDR3 is given with its conserved first and last residue. The D gene is left open where the match is weak. Clone sizes are given selectively: once, few, many, or a class where the clone is expanded.

V: TRBV7-3; length: 13; J: TRBJ2-4; size: few; D: .; CDR3: CASSIDDENIQYF; DNA: TGTGCCAGCAGCATTGACGATGAAAACATTCAGTACTTC
V: TRBV12-3/TRBV12-4; length: 11; J: TRBJ2-1; size: many; D: .; CDR3: CASKRGHEQFF; DNA: TGTGCCAGCAAACGGGGACATGAGCAGTTCTTC
V: TRBV5-6; length: 16; J: TRBJ2-7; size: .; D: TRBD1; CDR3: CASSNRIGQGTSEQYF; DNA: TGTGCCAGCAGCAACCGTATAGGACAGGGGACGTCCGAGCAGTACTTC
V: TRBV6-2/TRBV6-3; length: 15; J: TRBJ1-5; size: .; D: TRBD1; CDR3: CASRTTGGGNQPQHF; DNA: TGTGCCAGCAGGACTACAGGGGGCGGCAATCAGCCCCAGCATTTT
V: TRBV27; length: 15; J: TRBJ2-1; size: few; D: TRBD2; CDR3: CASSLTSGRMNEQFF; DNA: TGTGCCAGCAGTTTAACTAGCGGGAGGATGAATGAGCAGTTCTTC
V: TRBV5-1; length: 14; J: TRBJ2-7; size: many; D: TRBD1; CDR3: CASSSQDRDHEQYF; DNA: TGCGCCAGCAGCTCCCAGGACAGGGACCACGAGCAGTACTTC
V: TRBV12-3/TRBV12-4; length: 12; J: TRBJ2-5; size: .; D: .; CDR3: CASSASGRAQYF; DNA: TGTGCCAGCAGTGCCTCCGGGCGGGCCCAGTACTTC
V: TRBV6-6; length: 15; J: TRBJ2-4; size: many; D: .; CDR3: CASSYRIGAKNIQYF; DNA: TGTGCCAGCAGTTATAGGATCGGAGCCAAAAACATTCAGTACTTC
V: TRBV25-1; length: 16; J: TRBJ2-5; size: few; D: .; CDR3: CASSGGLTGMSETQYF; DNA: TGTGCCAGCAGTGGGGGACTTACCGGCATGAGCGAGACCCAGTACTTC
V: TRBV12-3/TRBV12-4; length: 15; J: TRBJ2-1; size: many; D: TRBD1; CDR3: CASSPTGGSYNEQFF; DNA: TGTGCCAGCAGCCCGACAGGGGGCTCCTACAATGAGCAGTTCTTC
V: TRBV29-1; length: 15; J: TRBJ2-1; size: .; D: TRBD2; CDR3: CSVESVAGVFVEQFF; DNA: TGCAGCGTTGAGAGCGTGGCGGGAGTATTTGTTGAGCAGTTCTTC
V: TRBV5-6; length: 15; J: TRBJ1-5; size: many; D: .; CDR3: CASSRTVGSNQPQHF; DNA: TGTGCCAGCAGCAGGACAGTTGGGTCCAATCAGCCCCAGCATTTT
V: TRBV28; length: 11; J: TRBJ1-1; size: few; D: TRBD1; CDR3: CASSRWTGAFF; DNA: TGTGCCAGCAGTCGTTGGACAGGAGCTTTCTTT
V: TRBV7-9; length: 16; J: TRBJ2-1; size: .; D: TRBD2; CDR3: CASSSSGRVFLVEQFF; DNA: TGTGCCAGCAGCTCTAGCGGGAGGGTTTTTTTGGTGGAGCAGTTCTTC
V: TRBV6-5; length: 19; J: TRBJ2-7; size: .; D: TRBD2; CDR3: CASSSPGLAGGPTSYEQYF; DNA: TGTGCCAGCAGTTCCCCAGGACTAGCGGGAGGCCCAACCTCCTACGAGCAGTACTTC
V: TRBV24-1; length: 14; J: TRBJ2-5; size: few; D: .; CDR3: CATSRSRGTETQYF; DNA: TGTGCCACCAGTCGAAGTAGGGGTACGGAGACCCAGTACTTC
V: TRBV7-9; length: 12; J: TRBJ2-7; size: many; D: .; CDR3: CASSSDYYEQYF; DNA: TGTGCCAGCAGCTCAGACTACTACGAGCAGTACTTC
V: TRBV20-1; length: 16; J: TRBJ2-1; size: .; D: .; CDR3: CSARAFTGVSVNEQFF; DNA: TGCAGTGCTAGAGCCTTTACGGGGGTTTCAGTAAATGAGCAGTTCTTC
V: TRBV14; length: 13; J: TRBJ1-1; size: few; D: .; CDR3: CASRAGRATEAFF; DNA: TGTGCCAGCAGAGCAGGGAGAGCCACTGAAGCTTTCTTT
V: TRBV7-2; length: 15; J: TRBJ2-7; size: few; D: .; CDR3: CASSPGTLSSYEQYF; DNA: TGTGCCAGCAGCCCCGGGACTTTGAGCTCCTACGAGCAGTACTTC
V: TRBV6-2/TRBV6-3; length: 18; J: TRBJ2-7; size: .; D: TRBD2; CDR3: CASSYSSAGVYPGDEQYF; DNA: TGTGCCAGCAGTTACTCGAGCGCGGGAGTCTACCCCGGCGACGAGCAGTACTTC
V: TRBV6-2/TRBV6-3; length: 18; J: TRBJ1-1; size: .; D: TRBD1; CDR3: CASSYSTSQGAPGTEALF; DNA: TGTGCCAGCAGTTACTCGACTTCCCAGGGGGCGCCGGGCACTGAAGCTCTCTTT
V: TRBV7-2; length: 15; J: TRBJ1-3; size: few; D: TRBD1; CDR3: CASKEQGASGNTIYF; DNA: TGTGCCAGTAAGGAGCAGGGGGCCTCTGGAAACACCATATATTTT
V: TRBV6-6; length: 13; J: TRBJ1-6; size: many; D: .; CDR3: CASSTPGNSPLHF; DNA: TGTGCCAGCAGTACCCCGGGTAATTCACCCCTCCACTTT
V: TRBV4-1; length: 15; J: TRBJ1-4; size: .; D: .; CDR3: CASSRDYSAGEKLFF; DNA: TGCGCCAGCAGCAGAGACTACTCGGCGGGTGAAAAACTGTTTTTT
V: TRBV7-8; length: 15; J: TRBJ2-1; size: few; D: TRBD2; CDR3: CASSLQLAGRPEQFF; DNA: TGTGCCAGCAGCTTACAACTAGCGGGACGACCCGAGCAGTTCTTC
V: TRBV7-8; length: 18; J: TRBJ1-6; size: .; D: .; CDR3: CASSLSLASTRYNPPLHF; DNA: TGTGCCAGCAGCTTATCTTTAGCCTCGACGCGCTATAATCCACCCCTCCACTTT
V: TRBV20-1; length: 12; J: TRBJ2-7; size: few; D: .; CDR3: CSARDISYEQYF; DNA: TGCAGTGCTAGGGACATTTCCTACGAGCAGTACTTC
V: TRBV6-1; length: 14; J: TRBJ1-3; size: .; D: .; CDR3: CASSGVSSGNTIYF; DNA: TGTGCCAGCTCAGGGGTCTCCTCTGGAAACACCATATATTTT
V: TRBV11-2; length: 14; J: TRBJ2-3; size: many; D: .; CDR3: CASSLLLASDTQYF; DNA: TGTGCCAGCAGCTTATTGCTAGCATCGGATACGCAGTATTTT
V: TRBV27; length: 14; J: TRBJ2-3; size: few; D: .; CDR3: CASSVTLTGDTQYF; DNA: TGTGCCAGCAGTGTGACTCTCACTGGTGATACGCAGTATTTT
V: TRBV12-3/TRBV12-4; length: 18; J: TRBJ2-5; size: many; D: TRBD2; CDR3: CASSLELAGRPPIETQYF; DNA: TGTGCCAGCAGTTTAGAACTAGCGGGAAGGCCCCCAATAGAGACCCAGTACTTC
V: TRBV6-6; length: 14; J: TRBJ1-1; size: .; D: .; CDR3: CASSYGPSWTEAFF; DNA: TGTGCCAGCAGTTACGGTCCTTCATGGACTGAAGCTTTCTTT
V: TRBV3-1; length: 13; J: TRBJ2-7; size: few; D: .; CDR3: CASSQERGYEQYF; DNA: TGTGCCAGCAGCCAAGAACGGGGCTACGAGCAGTACTTC
V: TRBV7-2; length: 14; J: TRBJ1-2; size: few; D: TRBD1; CDR3: CASSQSTGSYGYTF; DNA: TGTGCCAGCAGCCAATCGACAGGGAGCTATGGCTACACCTTC
V: TRBV12-3/TRBV12-4; length: 17; J: TRBJ2-3; size: .; D: TRBD1; CDR3: CASSLGVSQGAADTQYF; DNA: TGTGCCAGCAGTTTAGGGGTCTCACAGGGGGCGGCGGATACGCAGTATTTT
V: TRBV4-2; length: 14; J: TRBJ1-1; size: many; D: .; CDR3: CASSQDPAGAEAFF; DNA: TGTGCCAGCAGCCAAGATCCGGCAGGCGCTGAAGCTTTCTTT
V: TRBV20-1; length: 14; J: TRBJ2-1; size: many; D: .; CDR3: CSAERGREYNEQFF; DNA: TGCAGTGCCGAGAGGGGTCGGGAGTACAATGAGCAGTTCTTC
V: TRBV5-1; length: 16; J: TRBJ2-1; size: many; D: TRBD2; CDR3: CASSFSTSGGRDEQFF; DNA: TGCGCCAGCAGCTTTTCGACTAGCGGGGGTCGGGATGAGCAGTTCTTC
V: TRBV28; length: 14; J: TRBJ2-3; size: few; D: .; CDR3: CASSPVGPTDTQYF; DNA: TGTGCCAGCAGTCCCGTGGGCCCCACAGATACGCAGTATTTT
V: TRBV3-1; length: 16; J: TRBJ2-3; size: .; D: TRBD2; CDR3: CASSQRLAGSTDTQYF; DNA: TGTGCCAGCAGCCAAAGACTAGCGGGTAGCACAGATACGCAGTATTTT
V: TRBV18; length: 14; J: TRBJ2-3; size: many; D: .; CDR3: CASSPAEITDTQYF; DNA: TGTGCCAGCTCACCGGCAGAGATCACAGATACGCAGTATTTT
V: TRBV12-3/TRBV12-4; length: 15; J: TRBJ2-1; size: .; D: .; CDR3: CASGGGPSSYNEQFF; DNA: TGTGCCAGCGGGGGGGGCCCGAGCTCCTACAATGAGCAGTTCTTC
V: TRBV10-2; length: 15; J: TRBJ1-6; size: few; D: .; CDR3: CASTRSRGDNSPLHF; DNA: TGCGCCAGCACCAGAAGTCGGGGAGACAATTCACCCCTCCACTTT
V: TRBV29-1; length: 13; J: TRBJ2-7; size: many; D: .; CDR3: CSVGAEVSYEQYF; DNA: TGCAGCGTCGGGGCAGAAGTCTCCTACGAGCAGTACTTC
V: TRBV20-1; length: 17; J: TRBJ2-5; size: few; D: TRBD2; CDR3: CSARGETSANYQETQYF; DNA: TGCAGTGCTAGGGGTGAGACTAGCGCGAATTATCAGGAGACCCAGTACTTC
V: TRBV6-1; length: 20; J: TRBJ1-6; size: many; D: .; CDR3: CASSAISGASFIKTNSPLHF; DNA: TGTGCCAGCAGTGCGATATCCGGGGCCTCGTTTATTAAGACTAATTCACCCCTCCACTTT
V: TRBV6-2/TRBV6-3; length: 15; J: TRBJ1-5; size: few; D: TRBD1; CDR3: CASSFTGTGIQPQHF; DNA: TGTGCCAGCAGTTTCACCGGGACAGGGATTCAGCCCCAGCATTTT
V: TRBV20-1; length: 17; J: TRBJ2-5; size: .; D: TRBD1; CDR3: CSVKRRAGTGGWVTQYF; DNA: TGCAGTGTCAAAAGACGAGCCGGGACAGGGGGCTGGGTGACCCAGTACTTC
V: TRBV23-1; length: 16; J: TRBJ1-5; size: .; D: .; CDR3: CASSQSRPREGQPQHF; DNA: TGCGCCAGCAGTCAATCTCGCCCTCGGGAGGGTCAGCCCCAGCATTTT
V: TRBV5-6; length: 11; J: TRBJ1-1; size: many; D: .; CDR3: CASSSGTKAFF; DNA: TGTGCCAGCAGCTCCGGGACTAAGGCTTTCTTT
V: TRBV10-2; length: 13; J: TRBJ2-7; size: many; D: TRBD1; CDR3: CASSPQGVGEQYF; DNA: TGCGCCAGCAGCCCTCAGGGGGTTGGGGAGCAGTACTTC
V: TRBV9; length: 15; J: TRBJ2-2; size: many; D: TRBD1; CDR3: CASTRGQGNTGELFF; DNA: TGTGCCAGCACCAGAGGACAGGGGAACACCGGGGAGCTGTTTTTT
V: TRBV5-4; length: 17; J: TRBJ2-3; size: .; D: TRBD2; CDR3: CASSLVPLAGGSDTQYF; DNA: TGTGCCAGCAGCTTGGTTCCCCTAGCGGGGGGGTCGGATACGCAGTATTTT
V: TRBV6-6; length: 17; J: TRBJ2-1; size: few; D: TRBD1; CDR3: CASIDPDWDRGNNEQFF; DNA: TGTGCCAGCATCGACCCCGACTGGGACAGGGGTAACAATGAGCAGTTCTTC
V: TRBV25-1; length: 14; J: TRBJ2-7; size: many; D: TRBD1; CDR3: CASLGQGWSYEQYF; DNA: TGTGCCAGCCTGGGACAGGGATGGTCCTACGAGCAGTACTTC
V: TRBV12-2; length: 17; J: TRBJ1-1; size: few; D: .; CDR3: CASRLTYQGPPNTEAFF; DNA: TGTGCAAGTCGCTTAACCTATCAGGGGCCGCCGAACACTGAAGCTTTCTTT